The present T cell receptor (beta chain) was sequenced within a study of cytotoxic CD8 clonotypes in ibrutinib-treated CLL. Findings and limits, study-wide: Rare overall, public clonotypes shrank or held steady under therapy. The study found clonality rose at ibrutinib response, then fell toward baseline at progression.

The intended depth for sequencing was 1 in 200,000 to 1 in 1 million T cells. Generated by immunoSEQ multiplex PCR, the TCRdb table keeps only in-frame clones and is missing some. The profile shows roughly 330,000 clones, 67% of them singletons. Roughly 2.2 micrograms of genomic DNA (from cryopreserved PBMCs) were used for TCR beta libraries. Germline CDR1 reads SQVTM; CDR2 reads ANQGSEA. This CDR3 is built from 13 residues. V was clipped by 7 bases and J by 0 bases, with 9 bases between them. Concerning this clone itself: The antigen is unknown.

The V gene is TRBV29-1, the J gene TRBJ1-4; the D gene is possibly TRBD1 (5 bases). The sequences come from PBMCs, collected after 36 months of ibrutinib treatment. This TCR came from a human donor with chronic lymphocytic leukemia. DNA of the CDR3: TGCAGCGCCTCGGACACAACTAATGAAAAACTGTTTTTT. This codes for CSASDTTNEKLFF.